The TCR beta chain under discussion was sequenced for a study of blood T cell repertoires in COVID-19. Study-wide background: Material from acute and convalescent COVID-19 was sourced from the United States, Italy and Spain.

Germline values: CDR1 GTSNPN, CDR2 SVGIG (reference sequence). V gave up 3 bases and J gave up 5 bases, with 18 bases separating them. The CDR3 runs 15 residues. Produced via immunoSEQ multiplex PCR; TCRdb's table is partial and in-frame only. Among 55,000 to 65,000 clones listed, roughly four fifths were seen once. The V gene is TRBV30, the J gene TRBJ2-3; TRBD1 is a possible D gene (6 bases). The origin of this receptor is a woman aged 80 or over with acute or convalescent COVID-19. The sequencing sample was made of peripheral blood. The CDR3 DNA sequence: TGTGCCTGGAGCACAGGGAGTTCCGTCGGAGATACGCAGTATTTT. Translation gives CAWSTGSSVGDTQYF. Complete variable domain (other parts from reference TRBV30 and TRBJ2-3): SQTIHQWPATLVQPVGSPLSLECTVEGTSNPNLYWYRQAAGRGLQLLFYSVGIGQISSEVPQNLSASRPQDRQFILSSKKLLLSDSGFYLCAWSTGSSVGDTQYFGPGTRLTVL.